Given below is one T cell receptor beta chain in context. The data belong to a study of T cell responses to AZD1222 COVID-19 vaccine. CDR3 length: 15 amino acids. From germline, CDR1 is WNHNN and CDR2 SYGVQD (reference sequence). V shed 6 bases and J 2 bases; nucleotides not matched to a gene: 7. Sequencing was performed with immunoSEQ multiplex PCR; in TCRdb, only in-frame clones are kept and a portion is missing. The sample holds about 160,000 clones, around 90% seen once. The clonotype comes from an adult who received the AZD1222 COVID-19 vaccine. This rearrangement joins TRBV10-1 to TRBJ2-3; 8 bases map to TRBD2. The sample was peripheral blood, taken 28 days after the second AZD1222 dose. The CDR3 sequence: CASRLTSVPTDTQYF. The CDR3 bases are TGCGCCAGCAGGCTGACTAGCGTCCCCACAGATACGCAGTATTTT.